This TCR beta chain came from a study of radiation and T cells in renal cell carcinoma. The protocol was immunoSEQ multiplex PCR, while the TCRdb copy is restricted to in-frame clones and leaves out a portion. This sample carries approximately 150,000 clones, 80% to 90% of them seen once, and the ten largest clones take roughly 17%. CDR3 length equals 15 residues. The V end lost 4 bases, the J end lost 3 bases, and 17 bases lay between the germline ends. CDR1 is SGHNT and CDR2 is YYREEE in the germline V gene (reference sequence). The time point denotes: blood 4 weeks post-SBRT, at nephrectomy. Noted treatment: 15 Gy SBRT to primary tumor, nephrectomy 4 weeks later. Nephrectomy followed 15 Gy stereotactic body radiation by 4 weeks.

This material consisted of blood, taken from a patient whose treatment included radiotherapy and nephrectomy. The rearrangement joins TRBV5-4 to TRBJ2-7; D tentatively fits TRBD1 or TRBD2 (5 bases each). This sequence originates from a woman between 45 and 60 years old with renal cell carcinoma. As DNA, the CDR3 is TGTGCCAGCAGCATTGGGACGGGCAATGACTACGAGCAGTACTTC. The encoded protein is CASSIGTGNDYEQYF.